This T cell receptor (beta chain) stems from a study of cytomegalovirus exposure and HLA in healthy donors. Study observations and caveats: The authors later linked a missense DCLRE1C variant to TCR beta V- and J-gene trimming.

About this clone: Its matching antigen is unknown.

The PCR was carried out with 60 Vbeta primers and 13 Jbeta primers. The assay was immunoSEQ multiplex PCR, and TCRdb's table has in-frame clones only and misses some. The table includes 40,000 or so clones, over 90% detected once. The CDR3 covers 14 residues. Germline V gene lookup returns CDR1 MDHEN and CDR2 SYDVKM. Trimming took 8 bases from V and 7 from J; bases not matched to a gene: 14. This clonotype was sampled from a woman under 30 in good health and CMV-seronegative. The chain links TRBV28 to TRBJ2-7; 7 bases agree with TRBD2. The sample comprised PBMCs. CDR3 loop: CASHGREAPREQYF. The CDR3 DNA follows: TGTGCCAGCCATGGTCGGGAGGCCCCTCGGGAGCAGTACTTC.